Listed here are 28 T cell receptor beta chains from one sample, sequenced in a study of T cells in Graves' hyperthyroidism and ophthalmopathy. Authors of the study amplified TCR beta CDR3 regions from RNA transcripts. TCR CDR3 underwent first-round RT-PCR with the HTBI primer set. TCRdb redid the calling of the multiplex PCR reads with MiXCR, one entry per CDR3 protein. The sample holds approximately 370,000 distinct CDR3 sequences, about 18% seen once. The source material was blood. These receptors were obtained from a woman in her twenties or thirties with Graves' hyperthyroidism that later progressed to Graves' ophthalmopathy.

This clonotype has a count of ten or more. This chain joins TRBV12-3 or TRBV12-4 and TRBJ2-7; TRBD1 agrees at 8 bases. J gave up 6 bases and V 3 bases, and 10 bases lay outside the gene matches. This CDR3 comprises 15 residues. For the CDR3, the DNA is TGTGCCAGCAGTTTTGAACAGGGGGTCCCAGGCGAGCAGTACTTC. Protein: CASSFEQGVPGEQYF.

At least ten counts were recorded for this clonotype. The V gene is TRBV28, the J gene TRBJ2-3, with D perhaps matching TRBD2 (5 bases). Germline V CDR1 and CDR2: MDHEN, SYDVKM. This CDR3 comprises 15 residues. V lost 5 bases to trimming and J lost 0 bases, with 12 bases between them. The CDR3 spells CASSEGSWSTDTQYF. CDR3 sequence (DNA): TGTGCCAGCAGTGAGGGTTCGTGGAGCACAGATACGCAGTATTTT.

This clonotype came up a few times. J is TRBJ1-1 and V is TRBV6-1, with D unresolved. The CDR3 is 12 residues long. V lost 6 bases and J lost 7, with 12 bases in between. Germline CDR1 reads MNHNS; CDR2 reads SASEGT. In DNA form, the CDR3 reads TGTGCCAGCAGAACCTACAGTAATGAAGCTTTCTTT. Its translation is CASRTYSNEAFF.

J is TRBJ2-5 and V is TRBV20-1; a possible D gene is TRBD1 (6 bases). The CDR3 has 11 residues. CDR1 is DFQATT, CDR2 SNEGSKA, per germline (reference sequence). The V end lost 4 bases, the J end lost 5 bases, and 8 bases lay between the germline ends. The CDR3 loop reads CSANREETQYF. The CDR3 DNA follows: TGCAGTGCTAACAGGGAGGAGACCCAGTACTTC.

This clonotype was observed at least ten times. The CDR3 loop is CSAPLQIQETQYF. The CDR3 DNA reads as TGCAGTGCTCCCCTCCAGATTCAAGAGACCCAGTACTTC. This rearrangement joins TRBV20-1 to TRBJ2-5; no reliable D call. CDR3 length: 13 residues. Germline V lookup: CDR1 DFQATT, CDR2 SNEGSKA (reference sequence). Trimming removed 5 bases from V and 2 bases from J, with 12 bases in between.

This clonotype was seen many times. The chain uses TRBV10-1 and TRBJ2-7; TRBD1 aligns across 9 bases. Germline CDR1 reads WNHNN; CDR2 reads SYGVQD (reference sequence). V trimming: 4 bases; J trimming: 5 bases; junction bases outside the gene matches: 9. This CDR3 is 15 amino acids long. CDR3 sequence reads: CASSASGQGLHEQYF. The DNA of the CDR3 is TGCGCCAGCAGTGCTTCGGGACAGGGTCTCCACGAGCAGTACTTC.

Many counts were recorded for this clonotype. The chain uses TRBV2 and TRBJ2-1, with D possibly TRBD2 on 5 matching bases. V gave up 7 bases and J gave up 2 bases, with 12 bases separating them. CDR3 length equals 14 residues. CDR1 and CDR2 from the germline V gene are SNHLY and FYNNEI. Here the CDR3 reads CASIVDFTYNEQFF. CDR3 nucleotide sequence: TGTGCCAGCATAGTGGACTTCACCTACAATGAGCAGTTCTTC.

This clonotype has ten or more counts. The chain couples TRBV28 to TRBJ1-2, with TRBD1 matching 10 bases. The V and J ends lost 5 bases and 7 bases, in that order; junction bases with no gene match: 13. The CDR3 consists of 16 residues. Germline V gives CDR1 MDHEN, CDR2 SYDVKM. CDR3 in DNA: TGTGCCAGCAGTGCCCAAATGACAGGGGGCGGGGGTGGCTACACCTTC. This encodes CASSAQMTGGGGGYTF.

The chain couples TRBV7-9 to TRBJ2-3, with 7 positions matching TRBD2. This CDR3 contains 15 residues. Looked up from germline, CDR1 is SEHNR and CDR2 is FQNEAQ (reference sequence). V lost 5 bases to trimming and J lost 0 bases; unmatched junction nucleotides: 5. The CDR3 protein is CASSGTSASTDTQYF. The CDR3 region has the DNA TGTGCCAGCAGCGGTACTAGCGCCAGCACAGATACGCAGTATTTT.

The chain is built from TRBV6-2 or TRBV6-3 and TRBJ2-3; TRBD2 matches at 10 bases. J lost 2 bases, V lost 5 bases, and 7 bases had no gene match. Germline V gives CDR1 MNHEY, CDR2 SVGEGT. The CDR3 spans 16 residues. Here the CDR3 reads CASSGGTSANTDTQYF. The CDR3 DNA reads as TGTGCCAGCAGTGGGGGGACTAGCGCGAACACAGATACGCAGTATTTT.

In this sample, this clonotype turned up many times. The V and J genes are TRBV10-3 and TRBJ1-5; D is perhaps TRBD1 (5 bases). Germline-derived CDR1 and CDR2 are ENHRY and SYGVKD. This CDR3 has 14 amino acids. V shed 3 bases and J shed 9 bases, with 15 bases lying between them. The chain's CDR3 is CAISDGRDGGPQHF. The CDR3 DNA sequence: TGTGCCATCAGTGATGGAAGGGACGGTGGGCCCCAGCATTTT.

This clonotype came up many times. The J gene is TRBJ2-7, the V gene TRBV2, with 7 bases aligning to TRBD2. From germline, CDR1 is SNHLY and CDR2 FYNNEI. This CDR3 comprises 12 residues. The V and J ends lost 4 bases and 8 bases, in that order; junction bases with no gene match: 5. CDR3 sequence: CASSASGTKQYF. CDR3 nucleotide sequence: TGTGCCAGCAGTGCCAGCGGGACGAAGCAGTACTTC.

This clonotype was recorded many times. The V and J genes are TRBV14 and TRBJ2-3; TRBD1 matches at 8 bases. Germline CDR1 reads SGHDN; CDR2 reads FVKESK. The CDR3 sequence is 13 residues long. After removal of 2 bases from V and 14 bases from J, the junction contained 9 bases not matched to a gene. Here the CDR3 reads CASSQSRAGGRYF. The CDR3 DNA sequence: TGTGCCAGCAGCCAATCCAGGGCAGGGGGCAGGTATTTT.

The chain is built from TRBV4-1 and TRBJ2-1; the D gene could be TRBD1 or TRBD2 (6 bases each). The CDR3 consists of 14 residues. Germline V gene sequence: CDR1 MGHRA, CDR2 YSYEKL. Trimming took 1 base from V and 7 from J, leaving 11 bases between them. The CDR3 DNA reads as TGCGCCAGCAGCCAAGGATTAGGGGGGAATGAGCAGTTCTTC. Residues: CASSQGLGGNEQFF.

There are many counts of this clonotype. DNA for the CDR3: TGTGCCAGCAGTATAGCCCCAGGGATAACTGAAGCTTTCTTT. This encodes CASSIAPGITEAFF. This rearrangement joins TRBV27 to TRBJ1-1, with D maybe TRBD1 (5 bases). The CDR3 contains 14 residues. Germline loops: CDR1 MNHEY, CDR2 SMNVEV (reference sequence). Trimming removed 5 bases at V and 5 bases at J, with 15 bases between.

This clonotype was counted a few times. This chain uses TRBV25-1 with TRBJ2-1; D ambiguous. With 4 bases removed from V and 7 bases from J, the gap between germline ends came to 11 bases. In germline, CDR1 is MGHDK, CDR2 SYGVNS. CDR3 length: 13 residues. The CDR3 DNA reads as TGTGCCAGCAGTGGCAGGTTGGTGAATGAGCAGTTCTTC. Translating gives CASSGRLVNEQFF.

The sample holds many counts of this clonotype. The chain combines TRBV12-3 or TRBV12-4 with TRBJ1-2; no firm D call. V was shortened by 4 bases and J by 8 bases, with 14 bases between the two germline ends. CDR3 length equals 13 residues. CDR3 nucleotides: TGTGCCAGCAGTTACACAGCCTTCGGGGGCTACACCTTC. Amino acids: CASSYTAFGGYTF.

This clonotype showed up many times. The chain combines TRBV29-1 with TRBJ2-3; 8 bases are shared with TRBD1. Germline-derived CDR1 and CDR2 are SQVTM and ANQGSEA. The CDR3 has 14 amino acids. V shed 1 base and J 3 bases; nucleotides not matched to a gene: 3. CDR3 in amino acids: CSVEGQGATDTQYF. Here the CDR3 DNA reads TGCAGCGTTGAAGGCCAGGGGGCGACAGATACGCAGTATTTT.

This clonotype came up many times. The CDR3 region has the DNA TGTGCCAGTAGTCCCATAGCCAAAAACATTCAGTACTTC. It yields the protein CASSPIAKNIQYF. The chain joins TRBV19 to TRBJ2-4, with D unresolved. CDR1 and CDR2 (germline): LNHDA, SQIVND (reference sequence). Deletions cut 5 bases from V and 0 bases from J, with 5 bases between. The CDR3 has 13 amino acids.

This clonotype appeared once. This may arise from a read error, as a much more abundant clone is one base away. The CDR3 region has the DNA TGTGCCGGCAGCCAAGGGGGTAGCGGGAGCGGCGAGCAGTACTTC. Encoded protein: CAGSQGGSGSGEQYF. The chain links TRBV3-1 to TRBJ2-7; 9 positions match TRBD2. The CDR3 consists of 15 residues. The germline gives CDR1 LGHDT, CDR2 YNNKEL (reference sequence).

This clonotype was detected ten times or more. This chain links TRBV27 with TRBJ2-7; 8 bases are a match to TRBD1. Unmatched junction bases numbered 7, after V lost 1 base and J lost 8 bases. CDR1 is MNHEY, CDR2 SMNVEV, per germline (reference sequence). This CDR3 comprises 14 residues. The CDR3 DNA reads TGTGCCAGCAGTTTATACGGACAGGGTTCTAAGCAGTACTTC. As protein: CASSLYGQGSKQYF.

The CDR3 loop is CSARATRLNEQFF. CDR3 nucleotides: TGCAGTGCTAGAGCGACTAGGCTCAATGAGCAGTTCTTC. V and J are TRBV20-1 and TRBJ2-1; D perhaps matches TRBD2 (6 bases). V lost 1 base and J lost 6, with 10 bases in between. From germline, CDR1 is DFQATT and CDR2 SNEGSKA (reference sequence). The CDR3 extends over 13 amino acids.

The chain recombines TRBV5-1 with TRBJ2-1, with D maybe TRBD2 (5 bases). The CDR3 is 16 residues long. Trimming removed 2 bases from V and 2 bases from J, with 14 bases in between. CDR1 is SGHRS, CDR2 YFSETQ, per germline. The CDR3 region is CASSFSTGVPYNEQFF. CDR3 in DNA: TGCGCCAGCAGCTTTTCCACCGGGGTCCCCTACAATGAGCAGTTCTTC.

This clonotype has at least ten counts. The V gene is TRBV2, the J gene TRBJ1-2, with 8 bases aligning to TRBD1. The V and J ends lost 7 bases and 6 bases, in that order; junction bases with no gene match: 13. Germline V gene lookup returns CDR1 SNHLY and CDR2 FYNNEI. The CDR3 is made up of 15 amino acids. The chain's CDR3 is CASKTGGQGFDGYTF. The CDR3 nucleotides read TGTGCCAGCAAAACGGGAGGACAGGGTTTCGATGGCTACACCTTC.

This clonotype was found many times. V gene TRBV7-9 combines with J gene TRBJ2-1; 8 bases are shared with TRBD1. Germline values: CDR1 SEHNR, CDR2 FQNEAQ (reference sequence). J gave up 3 bases and V 8 bases, and 3 bases lay outside the gene matches. The length of the CDR3 is 13 residues. CDR3 nucleotides: TGTGCCAGCGGGGGACAGGTCTACAATGAGCAGTTCTTC. It codes for CASGGQVYNEQFF.

This clonotype was observed many times. This chain joins TRBV7-9 and TRBJ1-2; perhaps TRBD1 as D (6 bases). The CDR3 length is 16 residues. V shed 1 base and J shed 2 bases, with 14 bases lying between them. CDR1 and CDR2 (germline): SEHNR, FQNEAQ (reference sequence). The CDR3 coding sequence is TGTGCCAGCAGCTTAGGTACTGGGCAGGGGAACTATGGCTACACCTTC. Translating gives CASSLGTGQGNYGYTF. Supplemented by reference TRBV7-9 and TRBJ1-2, the full variable domain reads DTGVSQNPRHKITKRGQNVTFRCDPISEHNRLYWYRQTLGQGPEFLTYFQNEAQLEKSRLLSDRFSAERPKGSFSTLEIQRTEQGDSAMYLCASSLGTGQGNYGYTFGSGTRLTVV.

This clonotype showed up many times. The chain links TRBV7-2 to TRBJ2-7, with D tentatively TRBD1 (5 bases). Per germline, CDR1 SGHTA and CDR2 FQGNSA. The length of the CDR3 is 13 residues. V dropped 5 bases and J dropped 4 bases, with 12 bases sitting between them. The CDR3: CASSPDSAYEQYF. The CDR3 region has the DNA TGTGCCAGCAGCCCCGACAGCGCTTACGAGCAGTACTTC.

This clonotype was detected many times. The rearrangement links TRBV12-3 or TRBV12-4 to TRBJ1-5; weak D call: TRBD1 (6 bases). The CDR3 extends over 15 amino acids. The V end lost 0 bases, the J end lost 6 bases, and 12 bases lay between the germline ends. CDR3 bases: TGTGCCAGCAGTTTAGCGTACAGGGTTGGTCAGCCCCAGCATTTT. This encodes CASSLAYRVGQPQHF.